One and the same sample provided the 15 T cell receptor beta chains below, sequenced in a study of blood T cell repertoires in COVID-19. Some clones are missing from TCRdb's copy, which holds only in-frame ones; the method was immunoSEQ multiplex PCR. There are 120,000 or so clones in the sample; 65% to 80% occur only once, and less than 7.5% lies in the top ten. Sequenced input: peripheral blood. All receptors come from a man between 65 and 85 years old with acute or convalescent COVID-19.

This clone was counted a single time. This chain joins TRBV24-1 and TRBJ1-6; 8 bases fit TRBD1. V shed 4 bases, J shed 7 bases, and the junction held 8 bases outside the gene matches. Germline CDR1 is KGHDR and CDR2 is SFDVKD. The CDR3 runs 16 residues. This chain's CDR3 is CATSDSRQGRNSPLHF. CDR3 DNA sequence: TGTGCCACCAGTGACAGCCGACAGGGGAGGAATTCACCCCTCCACTTT.

V usage is TRBV5-1 and J usage is TRBJ1-4, with D hard to call. Trimming cost V 4 bases and J 4 bases, with 11 bases left between them. CDR3 length equals 14 residues. The germline V gene has CDR1 SGHRS and CDR2 YFSETQ. The CDR3 protein is CASSPREDNEKLFF. CDR3 coding DNA: TGCGCCAGCAGCCCCCGAGAAGATAATGAAAAACTGTTTTTT.

This chain joins TRBV18 and TRBJ1-2, with 8 bases lining up with TRBD1. With V trimmed by 3 bases and J by 3 bases, 6 bases remained unmatched. The CDR3 contains 15 residues. Germline lookup yields CDR1 KGHSH and CDR2 LQKENI. CDR3 sequence reads: CASSPVDRVDYGYTF. In DNA, the CDR3 is TGTGCCAGCTCACCCGTGGACAGGGTGGACTATGGCTACACCTTC.

This clone was detected a few times. The CDR3 sequence: CASSLPGAGEQFF. CDR3 DNA: TGTGCCAGCAGCTTGCCTGGGGCAGGTGAGCAGTTCTTC. The chain joins TRBV5-8 to TRBJ2-1; maybe TRBD1 (5 bases). CDR1 and CDR2 (germline): SGHTS, YDEGEE. Trimming cost V 1 base and J 9 bases, with 11 bases left between them. The CDR3 covers 13 residues.

This clone was recorded only once. Other DNA sequences of this sample code for an identical CDR3. The chain uses TRBV18 and TRBJ2-7; 7 nucleotides line up with TRBD1. Looked up from germline, CDR1 is KGHSH and CDR2 is LQKENI. V lost 1 base and J lost 4; bases outside the gene matches: 1. The CDR3 spans 13 residues. The CDR3: CASSPQGAYEQYF. CDR3 nucleotides: TGTGCCAGCTCACCACAGGGGGCTTACGAGCAGTACTTC. Filled out from reference TRBV18 and TRBJ2-7, the complete variable domain reads NAGVMQNPRHLVRRRGQEARLRCSPMKGHSHVYWYRQLPEEGLKFMVYLQKENIIDESGMPKERFSAEFPKEGPSILRIQQVVRGDSAAYFCASSPQGAYEQYFGPGTRLTVT.

This clone was observed a single time. This chain uses TRBV7-9 with TRBJ1-2; possible D gene TRBD1, 6 bases. CDR1 is SEHNR, CDR2 FQNEAQ, per germline (reference sequence). The CDR3 runs 13 residues. Trimming pared 2 bases from V and 5 bases from J, leaving 9 bases between. Here the CDR3 DNA reads TGTGCCAGCAGCTTAACAGGGTTATATGGCTACACCTTC. This translates into CASSLTGLYGYTF.

The chain couples TRBV24-1 to TRBJ2-3; 9 bases agree with TRBD1. The germline gives CDR1 KGHDR, CDR2 SFDVKD. The CDR3 consists of 16 residues. J was trimmed by 5 bases and V by 4 bases; bases with no gene match: 9. CDR3: CATSEEPGQGRDTQYF. The CDR3, as DNA: TGTGCCACCAGTGAGGAACCGGGACAGGGTCGAGATACGCAGTATTTT.

The CDR3 bases are TGTGCCAGCAGCCCGCTTCATACGGGATTTGGTTACGAGCAGTACTTC. It yields the protein CASSPLHTGFGYEQYF. This chain connects TRBV7-2 to TRBJ2-7; a possible D gene is TRBD2 (5 bases). This CDR3 has 16 amino acids. The germline gives CDR1 SGHTA, CDR2 FQGNSA. V was pared by 5 bases and J by 4 bases, with 21 bases between.

This chain's CDR3 is CASSPLAGVSTDTQYF. As DNA, the CDR3 is TGCGCCAGCAGCCCCTTGGCGGGAGTATCCACAGATACGCAGTATTTT. The rearrangement uses TRBV4-1 and TRBJ2-3; 7 nucleotides line up with TRBD2. The CDR3 is 16 amino acids. The V gene end was trimmed by 4 bases and the J gene end by 2 bases; junction bases not matched to a gene: 9. The germline V gene has CDR1 MGHRA and CDR2 YSYEKL.

This sequence joins TRBV28 and TRBJ1-5; 7 bases line up with TRBD1. Germline V gives CDR1 MDHEN, CDR2 SYDVKM. This CDR3 is 17 amino acids long. V dropped 5 bases and J dropped 0; count of bases not matched to a gene: 10. The CDR3 loop reads CASSAPLDRDSNQPQHF. CDR3 nucleotide sequence: TGTGCCAGCAGTGCCCCATTAGACAGGGATAGCAATCAGCCCCAGCATTTT.

The V and J genes are TRBV5-6 and TRBJ2-1; perhaps TRBD2 as D (6 bases). V was clipped by 2 bases and J by 1 base, with 10 bases between them. Germline assignment: CDR1 SGHDT and CDR2 YYEEEE. This CDR3 is 15 amino acids long. The CDR3 sequence: CASSFGGASYNEQFF. For the CDR3, the DNA is TGTGCCAGCAGCTTCGGCGGGGCATCCTACAATGAGCAGTTCTTC.

J is TRBJ2-2 and V is TRBV5-1; 9 bases map to TRBD1. This CDR3 has 15 amino acids. Germline V gene sequence: CDR1 SGHRS, CDR2 YFSETQ. V lost 6 bases, J lost 6 bases, and 9 bases stayed unmatched. Here the CDR3 DNA reads TGCGCCAGCACTACCGGGACAGGGTTCGCCGGGGAGCTGTTTTTT. Amino acids: CASTTGTGFAGELFF.

The J gene is TRBJ1-5, the V gene TRBV15; a possible D gene is TRBD1 (6 bases). Deletions cut 4 bases from V and 9 bases from J, with 10 bases between. The CDR3 is 12 residues long. The V gene's germline CDR1 is LNHNV and CDR2 YYDKDF (reference sequence). CDR3 in DNA: TGTGCCACCAGCAACGCCAGGGGGCCCCAGCATTTT. Translating gives CATSNARGPQHF. The full variable domain, rest sourced from reference TRBV15 and TRBJ1-5, is DAMVIQNPRYQVTQFGKPVTLSCSQTLNHNVMYWYQQKSSQAPKLLFHYYDKDFNNEADTPDNFQSRRPNTSFCFLDIRSPGLGDTAMYLCATSNARGPQHFGDGTRLSIL.

This rearrangement joins TRBV6-6 to TRBJ2-7; 9 nucleotides agree with TRBD1. Trimming at V came to 4 bases and at J to 0 bases, leaving 7 bases not matched to a gene. CDR3 length: 16 amino acids. Germline V gene data show CDR1 as MNHNY and CDR2 as SVGAGI (reference sequence). The CDR3 DNA reads as TGTGCCAGCAGTTCCGGGGACAGGGCAAACTCCTACGAGCAGTACTTC. It is translated as CASSSGDRANSYEQYF.

Only a few counts were recorded for this clone. The V call is TRBV3-1 (or the pseudogene TRBV3-2), the J call TRBJ2-5; 12 positions agree with TRBD2. CDR3 length equals 19 residues. The germline gives CDR1 LGHDT, CDR2 YNNKEL (reference sequence). V lost 0 bases, J lost 1 base, and 9 bases stayed unmatched. The CDR3 coding sequence is TGTGCCAGCAGCCAAGAAAGTATTGTACTAGCGGGAGGCCAAGAGACCCAGTACTTC. Encoded protein: CASSQESIVLAGGQETQYF.